The rows below give T cell receptor beta chains drawn from one sample of a study of cytomegalovirus exposure and HLA in healthy donors. Only in-frame clones appear in the TCRdb table, and some are missing; sequencing was by immunoSEQ multiplex PCR. The repertoire has 150,000 or so clones, 76% of them found once; the top ten carry about 3.4%. Sample: PBMCs. These receptors came from a male donor in good health and CMV-seronegative. Each CDR3 is given with its conserved first and last residue. Fields, in order: clone size, V gene, J gene, D gene, CDR3 protein, CDR3 DNA. A D gene is named only where the DNA matches it firmly. Not all rows give a size; the values are once, few, many and, for expanded clones, a class.

clone size: once
V gene: TRBV27
J gene: TRBJ1-2
D gene: -
CDR3 protein: CASSLSPVIYGYTF
CDR3 DNA: TGTGCCAGCAGTTTATCGCCGGTGATCTATGGCTACACCTTC

clone size: -
V gene: TRBV28
J gene: TRBJ2-3
D gene: TRBD2
CDR3 protein: CASGTLREGQDTQYF
CDR3 DNA: TGTGCCAGCGGGACCCTGCGGGAGGGCCAGGATACGCAGTATTTT

clone size: -
V gene: TRBV2
J gene: TRBJ2-3
D gene: TRBD2
CDR3 protein: CASRASGSGADTQYF
CDR3 DNA: TGTGCCAGCAGGGCTAGCGGGAGTGGGGCAGATACGCAGTATTTT

clone size: -
V gene: TRBV5-1
J gene: TRBJ2-1
D gene: TRBD2
CDR3 protein: CASSTTSGGSYNEQFF
CDR3 DNA: TGCGCCAGCAGTACGACTAGCGGGGGCTCCTACAATGAGCAGTTCTTC

clone size: few
V gene: TRBV2
J gene: TRBJ1-2
D gene: -
CDR3 protein: CASSEDRKGQLNYGYTF
CDR3 DNA: TGTGCCAGCAGTGAAGACCGTAAAGGACAACTCAACTATGGCTACACCTTC

clone size: -
V gene: TRBV7-9
J gene: TRBJ1-2
D gene: TRBD1
CDR3 protein: CASSSAGQGFYGYTF
CDR3 DNA: TGTGCCAGCAGCTCCGCGGGACAGGGATTTTACGGCTACACCTTC

clone size: -
V gene: TRBV19
J gene: TRBJ1-3
D gene: -
CDR3 protein: CASSQGTIGNTIYF
CDR3 DNA: TGTGCCAGTAGCCAGGGGACGATTGGAAACACCATATATTTT

clone size: -
V gene: TRBV2
J gene: TRBJ1-2
D gene: -
CDR3 protein: CASSEAPGRNYGYTF
CDR3 DNA: TGTGCCAGCAGTGAAGCGCCGGGGAGGAACTATGGCTACACCTTC

clone size: -
V gene: TRBV6-1
J gene: TRBJ2-3
D gene: TRBD1
CDR3 protein: CASKAGTGKEGTQYF
CDR3 DNA: TGTGCCAGCAAAGCCGGGACAGGGAAGGAGGGTACGCAGTATTTT

clone size: -
V gene: TRBV7-3
J gene: TRBJ2-6
D gene: TRBD1
CDR3 protein: CASSLVQGARPGANVLTF
CDR3 DNA: TGTGCCAGCAGCTTAGTCCAGGGGGCTCGCCCTGGGGCCAACGTCCTGACTTTC

clone size: -
V gene: TRBV4-3
J gene: TRBJ2-7
D gene: -
CDR3 protein: CASSRFPPSYEQYF
CDR3 DNA: TGCGCCAGCAGTAGATTCCCTCCCTCCTACGAGCAGTACTTC

clone size: -
V gene: TRBV4-1
J gene: TRBJ1-5
D gene: -
CDR3 protein: CASSQGKWQSNQPQHF
CDR3 DNA: TGCGCCAGCAGCCAAGGAAAGTGGCAGAGCAATCAGCCCCAGCATTTT

clone size: once
V gene: TRBV5-1
J gene: TRBJ1-1
D gene: TRBD1
CDR3 protein: CASSFQGAPGGAFF
CDR3 DNA: TGCGCCAGCAGCTTCCAGGGGGCGCCGGGGGGAGCTTTCTTT

clone size: few
V gene: TRBV9
J gene: TRBJ1-1
D gene: -
CDR3 protein: CASSVNPRGLNTEAFF
CDR3 DNA: TGTGCCAGCAGCGTAAACCCCAGGGGCTTGAACACTGAAGCTTTCTTT

clone size: -
V gene: TRBV29-1
J gene: TRBJ2-7
D gene: -
CDR3 protein: CSVRVSTSSYEQYF
CDR3 DNA: TGCAGCGTTAGAGTGAGCACTAGCTCCTACGAGCAGTACTTC

clone size: -
V gene: TRBV11-2
J gene: TRBJ1-4
D gene: -
CDR3 protein: CASSPGFANEKLFF
CDR3 DNA: TGTGCCAGCAGCCCGGGTTTTGCTAATGAAAAACTGTTTTTT

clone size: -
V gene: TRBV19
J gene: TRBJ2-7
D gene: -
CDR3 protein: CASSIGLTAVTYEQYF
CDR3 DNA: TGTGCCAGTAGTATAGGCCTTACCGCGGTGACCTACGAGCAGTACTTC

clone size: -
V gene: TRBV30
J gene: TRBJ2-7
D gene: -
CDR3 protein: CAWSVGQVLGEQYF
CDR3 DNA: TGTGCCTGGAGTGTGGGTCAGGTCTTGGGTGAGCAGTACTTC

clone size: -
V gene: TRBV7-8
J gene: TRBJ1-1
D gene: -
CDR3 protein: CASSLAVLGGTEAFF
CDR3 DNA: TGTGCCAGCAGCTTAGCTGTTTTGGGGGGGACTGAAGCTTTCTTT

clone size: once
V gene: TRBV5-1
J gene: TRBJ2-1
D gene: -
CDR3 protein: CASSSPRDFHNEQFF
CDR3 DNA: TGCGCCAGCAGCTCGCCCCGGGACTTTCACAATGAGCAGTTCTTC

clone size: -
V gene: TRBV7-9
J gene: TRBJ1-2
D gene: TRBD1
CDR3 protein: CSSSSGQGRITYGYTF
CDR3 DNA: TGTTCCAGCAGCTCCGGACAGGGGAGGATTACCTATGGCTACACCTTC

clone size: -
V gene: TRBV9
J gene: TRBJ2-6
D gene: -
CDR3 protein: CASSPYRQVYVPSSGANVLTF
CDR3 DNA: TGTGCCAGCAGCCCTTATAGACAGGTTTACGTGCCCAGCTCTGGGGCCAACGTCCTGACTTTC

clone size: -
V gene: TRBV11-2
J gene: TRBJ1-4
D gene: -
CDR3 protein: CASSSDRKLFF
CDR3 DNA: TGTGCCAGCAGCTCCGACAGAAAACTGTTTTTT

clone size: -
V gene: TRBV7-3
J gene: TRBJ1-2
D gene: -
CDR3 protein: CASTLGDGYTF
CDR3 DNA: TGTGCCAGCACCCTAGGGGATGGCTACACCTTC

clone size: once
V gene: TRBV29-1
J gene: TRBJ2-4
D gene: -
CDR3 protein: CSVEAIAKNIQYF
CDR3 DNA: TGCAGCGTTGAAGCAATAGCCAAAAACATTCAGTACTTC

clone size: -
V gene: TRBV14
J gene: TRBJ1-5
D gene: TRBD1
CDR3 protein: CASSQGQGRGGQPQHF
CDR3 DNA: TGTGCCAGCAGCCAGGGACAGGGGCGAGGGGGGCAGCCCCAGCACTTT

clone size: -
V gene: TRBV27
J gene: TRBJ2-7
D gene: -
CDR3 protein: CASSSSLTYEQYF
CDR3 DNA: TGTGCCAGCAGTTCCTCCTTAACCTACGAGCAGTACTTC

clone size: -
V gene: TRBV10-2
J gene: TRBJ1-4
D gene: -
CDR3 protein: CASTGQSNEKLFF
CDR3 DNA: TGCGCCAGCACCGGACAGTCCAATGAAAAACTGTTTTTT

clone size: once
V gene: TRBV21-1
J gene: TRBJ1-5
D gene: -
CDR3 protein: CASSKGPGRSNQPQHF
CDR3 DNA: TGTGCCAGCAGCAAAGGGCCCGGGAGGAGCAATCAGCCCCAGCATTTT

clone size: -
V gene: TRBV9
J gene: TRBJ1-1
D gene: -
CDR3 protein: CASSRHPGHRMNTEAFF
CDR3 DNA: TGTGCCAGCAGCCGTCATCCGGGACACAGGATGAACACTGAAGCTTTCTTT

clone size: -
V gene: TRBV27
J gene: TRBJ2-3
D gene: -
CDR3 protein: CASSFSGPTDTQYF
CDR3 DNA: TGTGCCAGCAGTTTTAGCGGACCCACAGATACGCAGTATTTT

clone size: -
V gene: TRBV30
J gene: TRBJ2-7
D gene: TRBD1
CDR3 protein: CAWSVMGTGVYEQYF
CDR3 DNA: TGTGCCTGGAGTGTGATGGGGACAGGGGTCTACGAGCAGTACTTC

clone size: -
V gene: TRBV19
J gene: TRBJ2-1
D gene: TRBD2
CDR3 protein: CASSSSGGREQFF
CDR3 DNA: TGTGCCAGTAGTTCTAGCGGGGGAAGGGAGCAGTTCTTC

clone size: -
V gene: TRBV27
J gene: TRBJ2-3
D gene: -
CDR3 protein: CASSLSGASTDTQYF
CDR3 DNA: TGTGCCAGCAGTTTGAGCGGTGCCTCCACAGATACGCAGTATTTT

clone size: -
V gene: TRBV28
J gene: TRBJ2-6
D gene: -
CDR3 protein: CASSSPQGTGANVLTF
CDR3 DNA: TGTGCCAGCAGTTCCCCCCAGGGAACTGGGGCCAACGTCCTGACTTTC

clone size: -
V gene: TRBV7-9
J gene: TRBJ2-5
D gene: TRBD1
CDR3 protein: CASSPKTGFEETQYF
CDR3 DNA: TGTGCCAGCAGCCCCAAGACAGGGTTTGAGGAGACCCAGTACTTC

clone size: -
V gene: TRBV27
J gene: TRBJ2-3
D gene: TRBD1
CDR3 protein: CASNILDRGPTDTQYF
CDR3 DNA: TGTGCCAGCAATATTTTGGACAGGGGCCCCACAGATACGCAGTATTTT

clone size: -
V gene: TRBV5-1
J gene: TRBJ2-7
D gene: TRBD1
CDR3 protein: CASSLGTGGTRSIYEQYF
CDR3 DNA: TGCGCCAGCAGCTTGGGGACAGGGGGCACTAGGAGTATCTACGAGCAGTACTTC

clone size: -
V gene: TRBV27
J gene: TRBJ2-7
D gene: -
CDR3 protein: CASSPFPDTYEQYF
CDR3 DNA: TGTGCCAGCAGTCCGTTCCCGGACACCTACGAGCAGTACTTC

clone size: once
V gene: TRBV7-3
J gene: TRBJ1-2
D gene: -
CDR3 protein: CASSLISTDYGYTF
CDR3 DNA: TGTGCCAGCAGCTTAATTTCAACGGACTATGGCTACACCTTC

clone size: -
V gene: TRBV30
J gene: TRBJ2-1
D gene: TRBD2
CDR3 protein: CAWSRRERGEQFF
CDR3 DNA: TGTGCCTGGAGTAGGCGGGAGCGAGGTGAGCAGTTCTTC

clone size: once
V gene: TRBV28
J gene: TRBJ1-2
D gene: TRBD1
CDR3 protein: CASSFLHRGGPAFLPMGYGYTF
CDR3 DNA: TGTGCCAGCAGTTTTTTGCACAGGGGTGGTCCTGCCTTCCTCCCGATGGGGTATGGCTACACCTTC

clone size: -
V gene: TRBV13
J gene: TRBJ2-6
D gene: TRBD1
CDR3 protein: CASSRQGSGANVLTF
CDR3 DNA: TGTGCCAGCAGCCGACAGGGTTCCGGGGCCAACGTCCTGACTTTC

clone size: -
V gene: TRBV5-6
J gene: TRBJ1-5
D gene: -
CDR3 protein: CASSLSGVGVQSNQPQHF
CDR3 DNA: TGTGCCAGCAGCTTATCAGGGGTTGGGGTGCAAAGCAATCAGCCCCAGCATTTT

clone size: -
V gene: TRBV18
J gene: TRBJ2-3
D gene: TRBD1
CDR3 protein: CASSEGQGIDTQYF
CDR3 DNA: TGTGCCAGCTCCGAGGGACAGGGGATAGATACGCAGTATTTT

clone size: -
V gene: TRBV4-3
J gene: TRBJ2-1
D gene: TRBD2
CDR3 protein: CASSPQLAGAGNGQFF
CDR3 DNA: TGCGCCAGCAGCCCCCAACTAGCGGGAGCCGGAAATGGGCAGTTCTTC

clone size: -
V gene: TRBV29-1
J gene: TRBJ1-3
D gene: -
CDR3 protein: CSVRTAGEGPTIYF
CDR3 DNA: TGCAGCGTAAGGACGGCTGGCGAGGGTCCCACCATATATTTT

clone size: -
V gene: TRBV7-3
J gene: TRBJ2-1
D gene: TRBD2
CDR3 protein: CASSLSVQRGAVEQFF
CDR3 DNA: TGTGCCAGCAGCTTAAGTGTCCAGCGGGGGGCAGTTGAGCAGTTCTTC

clone size: -
V gene: TRBV4-1
J gene: TRBJ1-2
D gene: TRBD1
CDR3 protein: CASSQDHRTGGNYGYTF
CDR3 DNA: TGCGCCAGCAGCCAAGATCACCGGACAGGGGGTAACTATGGCTACACCTTC

clone size: -
V gene: TRBV29-1
J gene: TRBJ1-2
D gene: -
CDR3 protein: CSVPGGVYGYTF
CDR3 DNA: TGCAGCGTCCCCGGGGGAGTCTATGGCTACACCTTC

clone size: -
V gene: TRBV4-1
J gene: TRBJ2-7
D gene: -
CDR3 protein: CASSYPPHDEQYF
CDR3 DNA: TGCGCCAGCAGCTACCCCCCACATGACGAGCAGTACTTC

clone size: once
V gene: TRBV7-3
J gene: TRBJ2-3
D gene: TRBD2
CDR3 protein: CASSVTSGSTDTQYF
CDR3 DNA: TGTGCCAGCAGCGTAACTAGCGGGAGCACAGATACGCAGTATTTT